Listed here are 26 T cell receptor beta chains from one sample, sequenced in a study of shared clonotypes between healthy human individuals. Measured with immunoSEQ multiplex PCR; TCRdb has only the in-frame clones, and not every one. The data hold about 2.4 million clones, with 90% to 95% observed a single time. The sequencing sample was made of naive CD4+ T cells from PBMCs. The subset was: CD45RA+ positively selected. These receptors all stem from a man between 18 and 35 years old in good health. Some clones in this sample may be carry-over from other donors' samples.

This clone was seen just once. The chain is built from TRBV14 and TRBJ2-1, with no clear D. V gave up 6 bases and J gave up 8 bases, with 8 bases separating them. CDR3 length equals 11 residues. Germline V CDR1 and CDR2: SGHDN, FVKESK. CDR3 in amino acids: CASSLVYEQFF. As DNA, the CDR3 is TGTGCCAGCAGTCTAGTGTATGAGCAGTTCTTC.

The genes are TRBV4-3 and TRBJ2-5; 7 bases align to TRBD1. This CDR3 spans 14 amino acids. From germline, CDR1 is LGHNA and CDR2 YSLEER. The V gene end was trimmed by 4 bases and the J gene end by 5 bases; junction bases not matched to a gene: 7. This chain's CDR3 is CASSRNRGDETQYF. CDR3 nucleotide sequence: TGCGCCAGCAGCCGAAACAGGGGAGATGAGACCCAGTACTTC.

On this clone itself: A junction boundary mismatches the germline segment, possibly from a read error. The chain combines TRBV5-4 with TRBJ2-1, with 7 positions matching TRBD2. The CDR3 has 12 residues. Per germline, CDR1 SGHNT and CDR2 YYREEE (reference sequence). For the CDR3, the DNA is TGTGCCAGCAGGCGAGTGGCGGGAGACTTCATCTTC. The encoded protein is CASRRVAGDFIF.

V gene TRBV7-2 combines with J gene TRBJ2-7; D is ambiguous. Germline V CDR1 and CDR2: SGHTA, FQGNSA. This CDR3 is 13 amino acids long. The germline V and J ends were trimmed by 5 bases and 3 bases, with 11 bases remaining between them. CDR3 in amino acids: CASSPSRIYEQYF. The CDR3, as DNA: TGTGCCAGCAGCCCAAGTAGGATCTACGAGCAGTACTTC. The entire variable domain, with the rest obtained from reference TRBV7-2 and TRBJ2-7, is as follows: GAGVSQSPSNKVTEKGKDVELRCDPISGHTALYWYRQSLGQGLEFLIYFQGNSAPDKSGLPSDRFSAERTGGSVSTLTIQRTQQEDSAVYLCASSPSRIYEQYFGPGTRLTVT.

The CDR3 is CASSALAGVADTQYF. Written as DNA, the CDR3 is TGTGCCAGCAGCGCTCTAGCGGGAGTGGCGGATACGCAGTATTTT. The V call is TRBV7-3, the J call TRBJ2-3, with TRBD2 matching over 10 bases. This CDR3 has 15 amino acids. Germline V lookup: CDR1 SGHTA, CDR2 FQGTGA. The V gene end was trimmed by 5 bases and the J gene end by 6 bases; junction bases not matched to a gene: 8.

This clone was detected only once. The chain recombines TRBV7-8 with TRBJ2-5; 11 positions agree with TRBD2. Gene TRBJ2-7 matches the end of the DNA better, so the J call may be wrong. The CDR3 is made up of 16 amino acids. Germline assignment: CDR1 SGHVS and CDR2 FQNEAQ. CDR3 nucleotide sequence: TGTGCCAGCAGCTCCGCCGGGACTAGCGGTCCCTACGAGCAGTACTTC. As protein: CASSSAGTSGPYEQYF.

V gene TRBV5-1 combines with J gene TRBJ1-1; 7 nucleotides align to TRBD1. Trimming removed 3 bases from V and 4 bases from J; junction bases left unmatched: 9. This CDR3 has 15 residues. The germline V gene has CDR1 SGHRS and CDR2 YFSETQ. The CDR3 nucleotides read TGCGCCAGCAGCTACGGTACAGGGGCCGGCACTGAAGCTTTCTTT. Amino acid sequence: CASSYGTGAGTEAFF.

V usage is TRBV7-2 and J usage is TRBJ2-3; 9 nucleotides agree with TRBD2. Germline trimming cut 7 bases from V and 7 bases from J; bases unmatched to any gene: 15. CDR1 and CDR2 (germline): SGHTA, FQGNSA. The CDR3 totals 16 residues. In DNA form, the CDR3 reads TGTGCCAGCACCCCCGGTGGCGGGAGGGCCGGAAATACGCAGTATTTT. Residues: CASTPGGGRAGNTQYF.

The gene calls are TRBV18 and TRBJ2-5; D unresolved. Per germline, CDR1 KGHSH and CDR2 LQKENI. Trimming stripped 9 bases from V and 2 bases from J, with 13 bases between. The length of the CDR3 is 13 residues. CDR3 in DNA: TGTGCCAGTTCAGTGGCAGCTCAAGAGACCCAGTACTTC. Protein: CASSVAAQETQYF.

This chain uses TRBV18 with TRBJ2-6, with D unclear. The germline CDR1 and CDR2 sequences are KGHSH and LQKENI. This CDR3 has 15 amino acids. Between the trimmed V and J ends, which lost 6 bases and 0 bases, there was a span of 9 bases. CDR3 nucleotides: TGTGCCAGCTCCCCCGGATACTCTGGGGCCAACGTCCTGACTTTC. Residues: CASSPGYSGANVLTF. Full variable domain (missing parts from reference TRBV18 and TRBJ2-6): NAGVMQNPRHLVRRRGQEARLRCSPMKGHSHVYWYRQLPEEGLKFMVYLQKENIIDESGMPKERFSAEFPKEGPSILRIQQVVRGDSAAYFCASSPGYSGANVLTFGAGSRLTVL.

A few counts support this clone. The chain couples TRBV7-8 to TRBJ1-1, with D hard to call. Per germline, CDR1 SGHVS and CDR2 FQNEAQ. Trimming removed 8 bases from V and 0 bases from J, with 10 bases in between. This CDR3 has 13 residues. As DNA, the CDR3 is TGTGCCAGCCACTTCCGGGTGAACACTGAAGCTTTCTTT. It encodes CASHFRVNTEAFF.

This sequence joins TRBV5-6 and TRBJ2-4, with a weak D call TRBD1 (7 bases). The CDR3 sequence is 15 residues long. Trimming pared 3 bases from V and 0 bases from J, leaving 10 bases between. Germline CDR1 SGHDT, CDR2 YYEEEE. CDR3 DNA: TGTGCCAGCAGCTACAGGGGACTAGCCAAAAACATTCAGTACTTC. Protein sequence: CASSYRGLAKNIQYF.

The V call is TRBV11-2, the J call TRBJ2-1; D unclear. Germline V gene lookup returns CDR1 SGHAT and CDR2 FQNNGV. Trimming left V 3 bases short and J 0 bases short, with 9 bases between. The CDR3 contains 15 residues. CDR3 sequence reads: CASSFDVFSYNEQFF. CDR3 coding DNA: TGTGCCAGCAGCTTCGACGTCTTCTCCTACAATGAGCAGTTCTTC.

The chain links TRBV28 to TRBJ1-2, with a tentative D call TRBD1 (5 bases). The CDR3 covers 16 residues. The germline V gene has CDR1 MDHEN and CDR2 SYDVKM. V was shortened by 5 bases and J by 4 bases, with 20 bases between the two germline ends. The CDR3 bases are TGTGCCAGCAGTGCCTCGGGACTCCCTAGCAGCTATGGCTACACCTTC. This codes for CASSASGLPSSYGYTF.

This clone showed up just a few times. This chain links TRBV19 with TRBJ2-2; maybe TRBD1 (6 bases). CDR1 is LNHDA, CDR2 SQIVND, per germline (reference sequence). This CDR3 comprises 15 residues. V was clipped by 6 bases and J by 0 bases, with 11 bases between them. The CDR3 DNA reads as TGTGCCAGTAGGCCGGGGACACCGAACACCGGGGAGCTGTTTTTT. Translated, it gives CASRPGTPNTGELFF.

The chain links TRBV5-1 to TRBJ2-1; TRBD2 agrees at 11 bases. CDR3 length: 15 residues. Losses at the gene ends were 5 bases for V and 6 bases for J; bases not matched to a gene: 7. Germline lookup yields CDR1 SGHRS and CDR2 YFSETQ. CDR3 loop: CASRIIAGGPNEQFF. In nucleotides, the CDR3 is TGCGCCAGCAGGATCATAGCGGGAGGGCCCAATGAGCAGTTCTTC.

This chain joins TRBV7-2 and TRBJ1-6; D remains unclear. The V and J ends lost 6 bases and 7 bases respectively, with 10 bases between them. This CDR3 spans 13 amino acids. CDR1 SGHTA and CDR2 FQGNSA come from the germline V gene. CDR3 loop: CASRYNDNSPLHF. The CDR3 nucleotides read TGTGCCAGCAGATACAACGACAATTCACCCCTCCACTTT. Full variable domain (missing parts from reference TRBV7-2 and TRBJ1-6): GAGVSQSPSNKVTEKGKDVELRCDPISGHTALYWYRQSLGQGLEFLIYFQGNSAPDKSGLPSDRFSAERTGGSVSTLTIQRTQQEDSAVYLCASRYNDNSPLHFGNGTRLTVT.

The rearrangement links TRBV10-3 to TRBJ2-7; 9 bases map to TRBD2. With 3 bases clipped from V and 3 bases from J, the junction kept 9 bases outside the gene matches. The germline V gene encodes CDR1 ENHRY and CDR2 SYGVKD. This CDR3 is built from 16 residues. The chain's CDR3 is CAISDAPSGRSYEQYF. DNA of the CDR3: TGTGCCATCAGTGACGCTCCGAGCGGGAGGAGCTACGAGCAGTACTTC.

CDR3 protein: CASSLVPGQQETQYF. The CDR3 DNA sequence: TGTGCCAGCAGCTTGGTTCCGGGACAGCAAGAGACCCAGTACTTC. This chain connects TRBV5-5 to TRBJ2-5; TRBD1 matches 7 bases. The CDR3 sequence is 15 residues long. V lost 0 bases and J lost 2; bases outside the gene matches: 4. From germline, CDR1 is SGHKS and CDR2 YYEKEE (reference sequence). Full variable domain (outside the CDR3, taken from reference TRBV5-5 and TRBJ2-5): DAGVTQSPTHLIKTRGQQVTLRCSPISGHKSVSWYQQVLGQGPQFIFQYYEKEERGRGNFPDRFSARQFPNYSSELNVNALLLGDSALYLCASSLVPGQQETQYFGPGTRLLVL.

The CDR3 loop reads CASSQGGSRGATKNIQYF. The CDR3 nucleotides are TGCGCCAGCAGCCAAGGAGGGTCACGGGGGGCAACCAAAAACATTCAGTACTTC. The chain has TRBV4-1 and TRBJ2-4, with D possibly TRBD2 on 7 matching bases. Trimming stripped 1 base from V and 2 bases from J, with 18 bases between. The CDR3 has 18 amino acids. Per the germline V gene, CDR1 is MGHRA and CDR2 is YSYEKL.

The gene calls are TRBV5-1 and TRBJ1-4; D possibly corresponds to TRBD1 (5 bases). The CDR3 spans 17 residues. Germline CDR1 reads SGHRS; CDR2 reads YFSETQ. V was pared by 0 bases and J by 3 bases, with 15 bases between. CDR3 bases: TGCGCCAGCAGCTTGGACCCATCCGGGGCAGCTAATGAAAAACTGTTTTTT. Protein sequence: CASSLDPSGAANEKLFF.

The rearrangement joins TRBV6-6 to TRBJ1-5; 7 nucleotides line up with TRBD1. The CDR3 runs to 14 residues. CDR1 MNHNY and CDR2 SVGAGI come from the germline V gene (reference sequence). The V and J ends lost 2 bases and 7 bases, in that order; junction bases with no gene match: 5. The DNA for the CDR3 is TGTGCCAGCAGTTACAACAGGGGATGGCAGCCCCAGCATTTT. Residues: CASSYNRGWQPQHF.

V and J are TRBV28 and TRBJ2-2, with 7 bases matching TRBD2. Germline V gives CDR1 MDHEN, CDR2 SYDVKM. V lost 10 bases, J lost 3 bases, and 14 bases stayed unmatched. The CDR3 is 16 residues long. The CDR3 protein is CATRGGTSLDTGELFF. The CDR3 bases are TGTGCCACGCGGGGAGGGACTTCCCTAGACACCGGGGAGCTGTTTTTT.

The gene calls are TRBV5-1 and TRBJ1-4; D might be TRBD1 (5 bases). V lost 3 bases to trimming and J lost 7 bases, with 16 bases between them. The CDR3 consists of 15 residues. Germline CDR1 reads SGHRS; CDR2 reads YFSETQ. CDR3 in amino acids: CASSSQGRISEKLFF. The CDR3, as DNA: TGCGCCAGCAGCTCGCAGGGCAGAATTAGTGAAAAACTGTTTTTT. The variable domain in full, with the rest retrieved from reference TRBV5-1 and TRBJ1-4, is KAGVTQTPRYLIKTRGQQVTLSCSPISGHRSVSWYQQTPGQGLQFLFEYFSETQRNKGNFPGRFSGRQFSNSRSEMNVSTLELGDSALYLCASSSQGRISEKLFFGSGTQLSVL.

The chain carries TRBV6-1 and TRBJ2-5; D ambiguous. Germline V gene data show CDR1 as MNHNS and CDR2 as SASEGT. V was pared by 4 bases and J by 2 bases, with 14 bases between. The CDR3 has 15 amino acids. In DNA, the CDR3 is TGTGCCAGCAGTGGGTACACTACTAAGCAAGAGACCCAGTACTTC. It specifies CASSGYTTKQETQYF.

This clone is a singleton in its sample. The chain uses TRBV4-1 and TRBJ2-7; 8 bases map to TRBD1. The V gene's germline CDR1 is MGHRA and CDR2 YSYEKL. The ends lost 1 base at V and 3 bases at J; junction bases unmatched: 14. The CDR3 sequence is 18 residues long. The CDR3 is CASSQGTRTGTGSYEQYF. DNA for the CDR3: TGCGCCAGCAGCCAAGGAACGCGAACCGGGACAGGAAGCTACGAGCAGTACTTC.